The 28 T cell receptor beta chains given below trace back to one sample, sequenced in a study of cytomegalovirus exposure and HLA in healthy donors. With 60 Vbeta and 13 Jbeta primers, the PCR was carried out. Generated by immunoSEQ multiplex PCR, the TCRdb table keeps only in-frame clones and is missing some. The data hold 130,000 to 150,000 clones, with over 80% observed a single time. The sample consisted of PBMCs. Every receptor here comes from a woman between 25 and 40 years old in good health and CMV-seronegative.

In its sample, this clone was seen once. The chain uses TRBV6-4 and TRBJ2-7; 15 positions agree with TRBD2. The CDR3 is 16 amino acids. Germline V gene lookup returns CDR1 MRHNA and CDR2 SNTAGT. V shed 6 bases, J shed 5 bases, and the junction held 8 bases outside the gene matches. For the CDR3, the DNA is TGTGCCAGCAGCCCCGGACTAGCGGGGGGGCCCCACGAGCAGTACTTC. Its protein product is CASSPGLAGGPHEQYF.

The J gene is TRBJ2-7, the V gene TRBV5-1, with 8 bases fitting TRBD1. CDR1 and CDR2 from the germline V gene are SGHRS and YFSETQ. The CDR3 runs to 13 residues. V lost 6 bases and J lost 1; bases outside the gene matches: 3. The CDR3 protein is CASKRTGSYEQYF. CDR3 nucleotides: TGCGCCAGCAAGAGGACAGGGTCCTACGAGCAGTACTTC.

The rearrangement uses TRBV28 and TRBJ1-4; D may be TRBD1 (6 bases). Germline CDR1 MDHEN, CDR2 SYDVKM. This CDR3 has 14 residues. Deletions cut 3 bases from V and 5 bases from J, with 10 bases between. The CDR3 here is CASSLVQGNEKLFF. CDR3 coding DNA: TGTGCCAGCAGTTTGGTCCAGGGGAATGAAAAACTGTTTTTT.

CDR3 loop: CASRLERDRGTIDGNTIYF. The CDR3 DNA follows: TGTGCCAGCAGACTCGAGAGGGACAGGGGAACGATTGATGGAAACACCATATATTTT. This chain joins TRBV27 and TRBJ1-3, with 10 bases fitting TRBD1. The trim removed 6 bases at V and 3 bases at J, leaving 17 bases unmatched. CDR1 MNHEY and CDR2 SMNVEV come from the germline V gene (reference sequence). The CDR3 has 19 residues.

This chain uses TRBV5-6 with TRBJ1-2; D gene unclear. This CDR3 contains 14 residues. Germline V lookup: CDR1 SGHDT, CDR2 YYEEEE. The V end lost 0 bases, the J end lost 7 bases, and 13 bases lay between the germline ends. The CDR3 nucleotides read TGTGCCAGCAGCTTGGGACCCCGGGTCCCTGGCTACACCTTC. It specifies CASSLGPRVPGYTF.

The V call is TRBV18, the J call TRBJ2-7, with D tentatively TRBD1 (7 bases). Germline CDR1 KGHSH, CDR2 LQKENI. This CDR3 contains 15 residues. Trimming stripped 6 bases from V and 2 bases from J, with 17 bases between. CDR3 DNA sequence: TGTGCCAGCTCCCCGGGCGCAGGGGGGACCTACGAGCAGTACTTC. Translating gives CASSPGAGGTYEQYF.

The chain carries TRBV7-3 and TRBJ1-1, with D possibly TRBD1 on 6 matching bases. CDR1 is SGHTA, CDR2 FQGTGA, per germline. Trimming took off 5 bases at V and 7 bases at J, with 14 bases between the two ends. The CDR3 consists of 13 residues. The CDR3 bases are TGTGCCAGCAGCGAGACAGGCCCGGGTGAAGCTTTCTTT. This codes for CASSETGPGEAFF.

The chain joins TRBV4-1 to TRBJ1-1; 9 bases agree with TRBD1. This CDR3 has 15 residues. Germline lookup yields CDR1 MGHRA and CDR2 YSYEKL. V lost 3 bases and J lost 3; bases outside the gene matches: 5. The CDR3: CASSQQTGGDTEAFF. The CDR3 DNA sequence: TGCGCCAGCAGCCAGCAGACAGGGGGGGACACTGAAGCTTTCTTT.

The chain couples TRBV14 to TRBJ2-7; tentative D call: TRBD2 (7 bases). The CDR3 is made up of 15 amino acids. Germline CDR1 and CDR2: SGHDN and FVKESK. Trimming stripped 4 bases from V and 0 bases from J, with 13 bases between. This chain's CDR3 is CASSRGGHSSYEQYF. For the CDR3, the DNA is TGTGCCAGCAGCCGGGGGGGCCATAGCTCCTACGAGCAGTACTTC.

On this clone itself: One end of the junction varies from germline; a read error may be responsible. This chain connects TRBV7-2 to TRBJ1-5; D is perhaps TRBD1 (5 bases). The CDR3 covers 14 residues. From germline, CDR1 is SGHTA and CDR2 FQGNSA. The CDR3 DNA reads TGTGCCAGCAGCTTTGACAGCAGCAATCAGTCCCAGCATTTT. Translated: CASSFDSSNQSQHF.

The gene calls are TRBV18 and TRBJ1-5, with D possibly TRBD1 on 5 matching bases. Per germline, CDR1 KGHSH and CDR2 LQKENI. V was clipped by 2 bases and J by 2 bases, with 13 bases between them. The CDR3 runs to 16 residues. In nucleotides, the CDR3 is TGTGCCAGCTCACCAAGGCAGGGTGGAGGCAATCAGCCCCAGCATTTT. Protein product: CASSPRQGGGNQPQHF.

This clone was detected once. The chain joins TRBV5-4 to TRBJ2-3; D is ambiguous. The CDR3 is 15 residues long. The V gene lost 0 bases and the J gene lost 0 bases, with 8 bases spanning the gap. Germline V gene lookup returns CDR1 SGHNT and CDR2 YYREEE (reference sequence). The CDR3 coding sequence is TGTGCCAGCAGCTTGGCAGTCTCTAGCACAGATACGCAGTATTTT. Its translation is CASSLAVSSTDTQYF.

The chain links TRBV7-2 to TRBJ2-3; TRBD2 aligns across 9 bases. Trimming at V came to 8 bases and at J to 0 bases, leaving 3 bases not matched to a gene. The CDR3 covers 14 residues. CDR1 SGHTA and CDR2 FQGNSA come from the germline V gene. CDR3 sequence reads: CASAGGPSTDTQYF. The CDR3 DNA reads TGTGCCAGCGCGGGGGGGCCCAGCACAGATACGCAGTATTTT.

The genes are TRBV11-2 and TRBJ1-3; 7 bases match TRBD1. J was trimmed by 3 bases and V by 8 bases; bases with no gene match: 13. The CDR3 consists of 16 residues. Germline V gives CDR1 SGHAT, CDR2 FQNNGV. The CDR3 sequence: CASSPIGGPYGNTIYF. CDR3 DNA: TGTGCCAGCTCCCCGATAGGGGGCCCCTATGGAAACACCATATATTTT.

This clone turned up a few times. V and J are TRBV6-5 and TRBJ2-7, with 8 bases aligning to TRBD2. The CDR3 consists of 15 residues. V shed 3 bases, J shed 6 bases, and the junction held 10 bases outside the gene matches. The germline gives CDR1 MNHEY, CDR2 SVGAGI. The CDR3 nucleotides read TGTGCCAGCAGTTATCGTGGCGGGAGGTATGGCGAGCAGTACTTC. Translating gives CASSYRGGRYGEQYF.

The rearrangement links TRBV12-5 to TRBJ2-2; 7 positions match TRBD2. Per the germline V gene, CDR1 is LGHNT and CDR2 is FRNRAP. This CDR3 has 16 residues. Trimming at V came to 2 bases and at J to 5 bases, leaving 8 bases not matched to a gene. DNA of the CDR3: TGTGCTAGTGGTTTGATCGCGGGGGAACAGACCGGGGAGCTGTTTTTT. It yields the protein CASGLIAGEQTGELFF.

The chain carries TRBV7-3 and TRBJ1-1; 7 nucleotides match TRBD1. Germline CDR1 is SGHTA and CDR2 is FQGTGA. Trimming removed 5 bases from V and 5 bases from J; junction bases left unmatched: 5. The CDR3 runs 13 residues. CDR3: CASSNDRATEAFF. The CDR3 DNA reads TGTGCCAGCAGCAACGACAGGGCAACTGAAGCTTTCTTT.

This chain connects TRBV4-1 to TRBJ2-5; 8 bases are a match to TRBD2. The CDR3 has 13 amino acids. J gave up 4 bases and V 7 bases, and 5 bases lay outside the gene matches. Germline lookup yields CDR1 MGHRA and CDR2 YSYEKL. The chain's CDR3 is CASNQAGGETQYF. The CDR3 coding sequence is TGCGCCAGCAACCAGGCGGGGGGAGAGACCCAGTACTTC.

The gene calls are TRBV7-6 and TRBJ1-1; D unclear. V was trimmed by 0 bases and J by 5 bases, leaving 7 bases between them. The germline V gene encodes CDR1 SGHVS and CDR2 FNYEAQ. CDR3 size: 13 residues. The CDR3 sequence: CASSLAVETEAFF. The CDR3 DNA follows: TGTGCCAGCAGCTTAGCGGTGGAGACTGAAGCTTTCTTT.

This chain connects TRBV4-3 to TRBJ2-2; 11 bases line up with TRBD1. CDR3 length equals 16 residues. V gave up 8 bases and J gave up 1 base; unmatched junction bases: 6. Germline CDR1 LGHNA, CDR2 YSLEER. The CDR3 DNA reads TGCGCCAGCGGACGGGACAGGGGGTTGAACACCGGGGAGCTGTTTTTT. As protein: CASGRDRGLNTGELFF.

In the case of this clone: Other DNA sequences in this specimen translate into the identical CDR3. The V call is TRBV2, the J call TRBJ2-3; 14 bases map to TRBD2. Losses at the gene ends were 7 bases for V and 5 bases for J; bases not matched to a gene: 5. The CDR3 sequence is 15 residues long. Germline V gene lookup returns CDR1 SNHLY and CDR2 FYNNEI. The CDR3 DNA is TGTGCCAGCACCCAGGGACTAGCGGGGGTAGATACGCAGTATTTT. Its protein product is CASTQGLAGVDTQYF.

This clone was seen only a few times. This chain uses TRBV7-9 with TRBJ1-3; the D is unclear. Looked up from germline, CDR1 is SEHNR and CDR2 is FQNEAQ (reference sequence). V dropped 5 bases and J dropped 0 bases, with 5 bases sitting between them. CDR3 length equals 13 residues. CDR3 in DNA: TGTGCCAGCAGCACAAACTCTGGAAACACCATATATTTT. This encodes CASSTNSGNTIYF.

The chain couples TRBV27 to TRBJ2-2; D might be TRBD2 (7 bases). Trimming stripped 4 bases from V and 5 bases from J, with 14 bases between. The CDR3 sequence is 15 residues long. The germline V gene encodes CDR1 MNHEY and CDR2 SMNVEV (reference sequence). CDR3 sequence reads: CASSWGGGVTGELFF. CDR3 DNA: TGTGCCAGCAGTTGGGGAGGGGGGGTGACCGGGGAGCTGTTTTTT.

V gene TRBV10-3 combines with J gene TRBJ2-3; 9 nucleotides agree with TRBD1. This CDR3 has 17 amino acids. V shed 3 bases, J shed 2 bases, and the junction held 9 bases outside the gene matches. Looked up from germline, CDR1 is ENHRY and CDR2 is SYGVKD. The CDR3 region has the DNA TGTGCCATCAGTGAAAGGAGAGACAGGGGGATCACAGATACGCAGTATTTT. It codes for CAISERRDRGITDTQYF.

This chain connects TRBV7-8 to TRBJ2-7; D perhaps matches TRBD1 (5 bases). The CDR3 covers 12 residues. V was clipped by 5 bases and J by 8 bases, with 13 bases between them. The germline CDR1 and CDR2 sequences are SGHVS and FQNEAQ. The CDR3 nucleotides read TGTGCCAGCAGCCATGACAGCCGTAAGCAGTACTTC. This encodes CASSHDSRKQYF.

This chain connects TRBV5-4 to TRBJ2-1; D not certain. Germline values: CDR1 SGHNT, CDR2 YYREEE (reference sequence). The CDR3 is 13 residues long. V shed 0 bases and J shed 4 bases, with 5 bases lying between them. DNA for the CDR3: TGTGCCAGCAGCTTGGCCCCATACAATGAGCAGTTCTTC. As protein: CASSLAPYNEQFF. The complete variable domain, with remaining parts taken from reference TRBV5-4 and TRBJ2-1, reads ETGVTQSPTHLIKTRGQQVTLRCSSQSGHNTVSWYQQALGQGPQFIFQYYREEENGRGNFPPRFSGLQFPNYSSELNVNALELDDSALYLCASSLAPYNEQFFGPGTRLTVL.

The chain links TRBV5-8 to TRBJ2-3, with a tentative D call TRBD2 (5 bases). This CDR3 is built from 14 residues. Trimming cost V 6 bases and J 5 bases, with 16 bases left between them. Per germline, CDR1 SGHTS and CDR2 YDEGEE. The CDR3 nucleotides are TGTGCCAGCACCGCGGAGGTCTCCGGAGATACGCAGTATTTT. Translating it yields CASTAEVSGDTQYF.

This chain links TRBV2 with TRBJ1-1; no reliable D call. The V end lost 6 bases, the J end lost 0 bases, and 8 bases lay between the germline ends. Germline V gene lookup returns CDR1 SNHLY and CDR2 FYNNEI. The CDR3 contains 13 residues. The CDR3 DNA reads TGTGCCAGCAGAATCAGATTGAACACTGAAGCTTTCTTT. Its protein product is CASRIRLNTEAFF. The whole variable domain, filled in from reference TRBV2 and TRBJ1-1, reads EPEVTQTPSHQVTQMGQEVILRCVPISNHLYFYWYRQILGQKVEFLVSFYNNEISEKSEIFDDQFSVERPDGSNFTLKIRSTKLEDSAMYFCASRIRLNTEAFFGQGTRLTVV.